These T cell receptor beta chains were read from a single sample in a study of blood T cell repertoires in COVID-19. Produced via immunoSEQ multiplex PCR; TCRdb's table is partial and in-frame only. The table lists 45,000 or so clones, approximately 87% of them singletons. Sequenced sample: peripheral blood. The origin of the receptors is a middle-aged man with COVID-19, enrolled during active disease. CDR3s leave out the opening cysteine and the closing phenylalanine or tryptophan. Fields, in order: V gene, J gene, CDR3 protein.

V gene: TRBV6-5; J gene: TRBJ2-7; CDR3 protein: ASGTTASGHEQY
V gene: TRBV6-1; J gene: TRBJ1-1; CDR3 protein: ASSEDKNTEAF
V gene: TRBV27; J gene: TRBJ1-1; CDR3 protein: ASSAFSDTEAF
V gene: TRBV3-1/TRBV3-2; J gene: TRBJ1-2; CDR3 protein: ASSQEGAGYGYT
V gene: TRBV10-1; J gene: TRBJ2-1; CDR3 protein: ASSEGTLREAHNEQF
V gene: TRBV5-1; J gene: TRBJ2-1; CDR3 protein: ASRDRGPWSSYNEQF
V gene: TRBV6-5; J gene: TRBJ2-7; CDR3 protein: ASSYYSNYEQY
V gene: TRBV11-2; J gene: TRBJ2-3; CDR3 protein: ASSFRDRGDTQY
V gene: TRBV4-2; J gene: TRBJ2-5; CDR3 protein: ASSQEAGPYQETQY
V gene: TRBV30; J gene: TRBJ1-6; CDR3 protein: AWAIGTAHNSPLH